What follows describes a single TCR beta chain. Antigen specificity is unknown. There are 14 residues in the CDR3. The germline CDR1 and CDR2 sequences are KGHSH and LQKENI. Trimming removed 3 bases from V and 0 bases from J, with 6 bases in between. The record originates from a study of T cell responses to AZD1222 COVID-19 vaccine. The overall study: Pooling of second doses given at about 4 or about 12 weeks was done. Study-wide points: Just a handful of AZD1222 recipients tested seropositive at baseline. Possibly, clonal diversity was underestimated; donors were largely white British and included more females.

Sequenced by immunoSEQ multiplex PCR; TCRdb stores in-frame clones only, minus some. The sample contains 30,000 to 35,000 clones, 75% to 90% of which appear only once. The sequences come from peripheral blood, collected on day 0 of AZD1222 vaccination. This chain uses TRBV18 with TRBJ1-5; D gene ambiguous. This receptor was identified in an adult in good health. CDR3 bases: TGTGCCAGCTCACCGGAGCATAGCAATCAGCCCCAGCATTTT. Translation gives CASSPEHSNQPQHF.